Here is one T cell receptor beta chain with its context. CDR1 and CDR2 (germline): SGHVS, FQNEAQ. With 5 bases clipped from V and 6 bases from J, the junction kept 1 base outside the gene matches. This CDR3 is built from 12 residues. The sample belongs to a study of blood T cell repertoires in COVID-19. In the study overall: Samples of COVID-19 (acute and convalescent) were obtained from the United States, Italy and Spain. The cDNA or gDNA used as material had been derived from T cells, B-cell-depleted T cells, or PBMCs.

Authors' data handling: Quantification of nucleated cells was approximated via reference gene primer amplification. TCRdb's table, derived via immunoSEQ multiplex PCR, lists solely in-frame clones and lacks some. From that table come the V and J calls and clone size; the DNA was used to work out D and trimming. The sample has about 55,000 clones, around 80% seen once; the top ten hold 5.5% to 6%. The rearrangement joins TRBV7-8 to TRBJ2-1; 7 nucleotides agree with TRBD1. The TCR sequence derives from a human donor in a cohort sampled during active or convalescent COVID-19. The sequencing sample was made of peripheral blood. The CDR3 sequence is CASSRDSNEQFF. The CDR3 DNA reads as TGTGCCAGCAGCAGGGACAGCAATGAGCAGTTCTTC.